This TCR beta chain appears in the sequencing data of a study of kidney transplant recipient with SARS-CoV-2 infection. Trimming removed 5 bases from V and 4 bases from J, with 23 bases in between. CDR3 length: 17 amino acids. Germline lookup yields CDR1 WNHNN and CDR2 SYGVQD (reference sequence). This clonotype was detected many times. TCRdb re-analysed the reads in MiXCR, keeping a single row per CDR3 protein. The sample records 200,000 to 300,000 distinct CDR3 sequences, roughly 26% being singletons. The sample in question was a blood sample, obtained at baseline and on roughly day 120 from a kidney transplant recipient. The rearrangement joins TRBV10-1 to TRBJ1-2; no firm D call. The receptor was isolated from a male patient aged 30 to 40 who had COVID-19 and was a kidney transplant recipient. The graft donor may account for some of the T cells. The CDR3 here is CASSFSLRSRKTYGYTF. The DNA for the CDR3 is TGCGCCAGCAGTTTTAGCTTAAGATCGCGAAAGACCTATGGCTACACCTTC.